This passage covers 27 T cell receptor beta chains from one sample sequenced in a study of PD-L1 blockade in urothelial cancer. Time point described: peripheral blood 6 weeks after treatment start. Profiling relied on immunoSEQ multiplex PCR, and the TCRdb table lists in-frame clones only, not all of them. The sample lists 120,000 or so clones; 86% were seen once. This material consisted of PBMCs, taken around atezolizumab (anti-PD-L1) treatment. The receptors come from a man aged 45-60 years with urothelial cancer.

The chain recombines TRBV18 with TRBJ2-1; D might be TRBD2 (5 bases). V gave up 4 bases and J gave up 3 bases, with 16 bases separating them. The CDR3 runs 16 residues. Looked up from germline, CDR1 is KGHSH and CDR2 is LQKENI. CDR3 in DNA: TGTGCCAGCTCACGACTGGGAAGCGGAGACTACAATGAGCAGTTCTTC. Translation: CASSRLGSGDYNEQFF.

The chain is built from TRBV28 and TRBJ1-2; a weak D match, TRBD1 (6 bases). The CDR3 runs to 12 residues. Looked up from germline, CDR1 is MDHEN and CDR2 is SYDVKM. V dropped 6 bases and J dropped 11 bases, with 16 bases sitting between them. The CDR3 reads CASRRQGSGYTF. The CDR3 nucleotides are TGTGCCAGCAGACGTCAGGGGTCTGGATACACCTTC.

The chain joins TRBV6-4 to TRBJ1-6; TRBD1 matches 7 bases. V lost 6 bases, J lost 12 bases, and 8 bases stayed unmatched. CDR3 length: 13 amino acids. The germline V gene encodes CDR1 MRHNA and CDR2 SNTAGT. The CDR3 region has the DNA TGTGCCAGCAGCGACAGGGAAGGGGAACCCCTCCACTTT. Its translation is CASSDREGEPLHF.

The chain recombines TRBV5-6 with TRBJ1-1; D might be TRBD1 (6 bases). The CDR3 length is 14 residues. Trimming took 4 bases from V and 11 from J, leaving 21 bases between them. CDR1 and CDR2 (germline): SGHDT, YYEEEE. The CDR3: CASSTRTVTEDAFF. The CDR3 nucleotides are TGTGCCAGCAGCACCCGGACAGTAACCGAGGACGCTTTCTTT.

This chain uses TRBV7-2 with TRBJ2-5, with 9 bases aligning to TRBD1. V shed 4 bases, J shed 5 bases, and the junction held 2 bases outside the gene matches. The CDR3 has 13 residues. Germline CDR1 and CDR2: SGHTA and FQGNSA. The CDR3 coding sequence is TGTGCCAGCAGCTCGGACAGGGGCGAGACCCAGTACTTC. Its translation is CASSSDRGETQYF.

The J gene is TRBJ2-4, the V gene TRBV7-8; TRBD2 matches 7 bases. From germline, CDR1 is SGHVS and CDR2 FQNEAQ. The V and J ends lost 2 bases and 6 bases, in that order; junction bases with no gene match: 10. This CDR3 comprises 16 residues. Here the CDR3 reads CASSLWGRAGINIQYF. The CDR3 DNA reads TGTGCCAGCAGCTTATGGGGGAGGGCCGGAATAAACATTCAGTACTTC.

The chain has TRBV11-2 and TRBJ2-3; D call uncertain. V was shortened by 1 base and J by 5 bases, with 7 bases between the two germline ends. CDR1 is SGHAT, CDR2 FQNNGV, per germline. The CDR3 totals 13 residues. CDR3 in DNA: TGTGCCAGCAGCTTAGGGGCCAGAGATACGCAGTATTTT. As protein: CASSLGARDTQYF.

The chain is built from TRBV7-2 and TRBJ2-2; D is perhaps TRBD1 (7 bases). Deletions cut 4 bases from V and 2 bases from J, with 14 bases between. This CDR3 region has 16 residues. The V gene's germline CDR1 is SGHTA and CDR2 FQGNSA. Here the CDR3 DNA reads TGTGCCAGCAGCTCTCGGGGGACAGCCAACACCGGGGAGCTGTTTTTT. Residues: CASSSRGTANTGELFF.

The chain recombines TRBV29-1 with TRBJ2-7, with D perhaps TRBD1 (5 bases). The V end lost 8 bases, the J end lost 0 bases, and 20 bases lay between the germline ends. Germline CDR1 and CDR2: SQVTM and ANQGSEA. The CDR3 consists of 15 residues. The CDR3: CSFTTRQSHSYEQYF. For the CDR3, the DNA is TGCAGCTTTACAACCAGACAGTCTCACTCCTACGAGCAGTACTTC.

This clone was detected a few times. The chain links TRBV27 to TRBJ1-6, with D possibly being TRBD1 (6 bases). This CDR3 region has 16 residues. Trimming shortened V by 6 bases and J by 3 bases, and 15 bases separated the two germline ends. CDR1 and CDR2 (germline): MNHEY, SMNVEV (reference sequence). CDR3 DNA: TGTGCCAGCAGAAGGGAAGGACAGCTCTATAATTCACCCCTCCACTTT. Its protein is CASRREGQLYNSPLHF.

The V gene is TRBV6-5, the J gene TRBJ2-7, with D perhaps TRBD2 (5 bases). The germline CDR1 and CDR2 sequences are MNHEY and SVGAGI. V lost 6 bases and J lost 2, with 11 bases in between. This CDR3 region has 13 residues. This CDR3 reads CASSPRGTYEQYF. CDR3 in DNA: TGTGCCAGCAGCCCACGGGGAACCTACGAGCAGTACTTC.

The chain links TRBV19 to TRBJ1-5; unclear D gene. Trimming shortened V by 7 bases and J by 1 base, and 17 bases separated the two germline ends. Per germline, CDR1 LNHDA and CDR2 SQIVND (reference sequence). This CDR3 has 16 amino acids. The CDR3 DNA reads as TGTGCCAGTACTCAAACGGAGAGACTGAGCAATCAGCCCCAGCATTTT. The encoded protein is CASTQTERLSNQPQHF.

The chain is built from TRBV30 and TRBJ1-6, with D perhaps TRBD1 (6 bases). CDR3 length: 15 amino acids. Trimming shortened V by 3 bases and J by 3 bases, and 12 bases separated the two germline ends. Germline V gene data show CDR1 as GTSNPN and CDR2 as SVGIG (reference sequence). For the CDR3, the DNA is TGTGCCTGGAGCAAGGACAGATACTATAATTCACCCCTCCACTTT. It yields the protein CAWSKDRYYNSPLHF. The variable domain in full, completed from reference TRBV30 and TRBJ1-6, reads SQTIHQWPATLVQPVGSPLSLECTVEGTSNPNLYWYRQAAGRGLQLLFYSVGIGQISSEVPQNLSASRPQDRQFILSSKKLLLSDSGFYLCAWSKDRYYNSPLHFGNGTRLTVT.

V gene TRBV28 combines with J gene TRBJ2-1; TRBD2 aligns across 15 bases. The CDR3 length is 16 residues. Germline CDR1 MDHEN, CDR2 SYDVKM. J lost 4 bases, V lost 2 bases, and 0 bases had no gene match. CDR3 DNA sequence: TGTGCCAGCAGTTTAGGGACTAGCGGGAGGTACAATGAGCAGTTCTTC. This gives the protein CASSLGTSGRYNEQFF.

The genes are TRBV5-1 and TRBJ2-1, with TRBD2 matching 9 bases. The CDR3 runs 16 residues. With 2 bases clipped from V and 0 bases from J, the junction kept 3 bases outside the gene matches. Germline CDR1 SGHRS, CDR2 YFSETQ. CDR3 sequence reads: CASSLGLASSYNEQFF. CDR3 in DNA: TGCGCCAGCAGCTTAGGACTAGCGTCCTCCTACAATGAGCAGTTCTTC.

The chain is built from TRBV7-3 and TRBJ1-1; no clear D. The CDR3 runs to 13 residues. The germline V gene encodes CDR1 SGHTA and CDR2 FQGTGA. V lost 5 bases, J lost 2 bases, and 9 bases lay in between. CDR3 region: CASSAYSNTEAFF. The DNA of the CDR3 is TGTGCCAGCAGCGCCTACAGTAACACTGAAGCTTTCTTT.

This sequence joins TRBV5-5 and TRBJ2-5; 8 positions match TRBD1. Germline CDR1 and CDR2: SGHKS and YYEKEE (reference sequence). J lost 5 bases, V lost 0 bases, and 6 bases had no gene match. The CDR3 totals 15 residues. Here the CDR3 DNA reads TGTGCCAGCAGCTTGGAAACAGGGGGATACGAGACCCAGTACTTC. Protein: CASSLETGGYETQYF. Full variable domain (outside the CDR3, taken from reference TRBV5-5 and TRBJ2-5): DAGVTQSPTHLIKTRGQQVTLRCSPISGHKSVSWYQQVLGQGPQFIFQYYEKEERGRGNFPDRFSARQFPNYSSELNVNALLLGDSALYLCASSLETGGYETQYFGPGTRLLVL.

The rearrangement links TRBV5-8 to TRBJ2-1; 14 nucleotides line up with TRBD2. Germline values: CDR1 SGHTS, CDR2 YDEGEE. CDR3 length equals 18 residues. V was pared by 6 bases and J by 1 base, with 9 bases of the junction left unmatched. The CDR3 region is CASTQGLAGGPSYNEQFF. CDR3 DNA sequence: TGTGCCAGCACCCAAGGACTAGCGGGAGGACCATCCTACAATGAGCAGTTCTTC.

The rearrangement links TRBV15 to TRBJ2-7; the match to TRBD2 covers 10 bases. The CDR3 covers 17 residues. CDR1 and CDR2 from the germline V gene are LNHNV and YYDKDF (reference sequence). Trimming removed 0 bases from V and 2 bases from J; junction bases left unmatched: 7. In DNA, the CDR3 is TGTGCCACCAGCAGAGATCAGGGGACTAGCGAGCCCTACGAGCAGTACTTC. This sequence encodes CATSRDQGTSEPYEQYF.

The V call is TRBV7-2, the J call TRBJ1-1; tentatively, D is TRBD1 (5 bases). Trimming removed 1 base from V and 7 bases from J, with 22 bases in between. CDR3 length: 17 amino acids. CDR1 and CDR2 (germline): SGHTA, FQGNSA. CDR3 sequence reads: CASSLGGGGRVSGEAFF. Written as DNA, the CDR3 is TGTGCCAGCAGCTTAGGCGGGGGGGGTAGGGTATCGGGTGAAGCTTTCTTT.

The CDR3 protein is CATSRTSGYQETQYF. In nucleotides, the CDR3 is TGTGCCACCTCCCGGACTAGCGGGTACCAAGAGACCCAGTACTTC. The chain is built from TRBV6-1 and TRBJ2-5; 11 bases agree with TRBD2. Germline CDR1 and CDR2: MNHNS and SASEGT. The CDR3 runs 15 residues. The V and J ends lost 10 bases and 0 bases, in that order; junction bases with no gene match: 7.

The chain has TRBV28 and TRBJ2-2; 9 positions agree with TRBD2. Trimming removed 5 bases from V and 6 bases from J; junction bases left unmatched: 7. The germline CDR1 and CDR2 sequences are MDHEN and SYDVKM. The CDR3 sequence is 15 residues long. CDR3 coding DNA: TGTGCCAGCAGTACTAGCGGGCTTTATGCCGGGGAGCTGTTTTTT. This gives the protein CASSTSGLYAGELFF.

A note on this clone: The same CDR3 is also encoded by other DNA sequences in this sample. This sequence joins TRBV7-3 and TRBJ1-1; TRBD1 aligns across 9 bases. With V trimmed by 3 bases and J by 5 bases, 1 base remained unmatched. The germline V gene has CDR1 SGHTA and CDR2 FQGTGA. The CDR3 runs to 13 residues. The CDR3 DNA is TGTGCCAGCAGCTTGACAGGGGGTACTGAAGCTTTCTTT. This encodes CASSLTGGTEAFF.

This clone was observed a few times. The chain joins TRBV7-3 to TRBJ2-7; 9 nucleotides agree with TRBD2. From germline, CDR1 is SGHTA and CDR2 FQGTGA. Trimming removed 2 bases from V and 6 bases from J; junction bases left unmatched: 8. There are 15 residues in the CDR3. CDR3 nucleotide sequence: TGTGCCAGCAGCTTAGGCAGCGGGAGGACCGGCGAGCAGTACTTC. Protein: CASSLGSGRTGEQYF.

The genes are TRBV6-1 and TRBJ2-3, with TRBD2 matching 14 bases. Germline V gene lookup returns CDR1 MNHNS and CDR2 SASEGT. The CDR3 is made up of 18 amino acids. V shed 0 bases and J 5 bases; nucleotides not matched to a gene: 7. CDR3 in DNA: TGTGCCAGCAGTGAAGCGTTCCCGGGACTAGCGGGAGTAGATACGCAGTATTTT. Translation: CASSEAFPGLAGVDTQYF.

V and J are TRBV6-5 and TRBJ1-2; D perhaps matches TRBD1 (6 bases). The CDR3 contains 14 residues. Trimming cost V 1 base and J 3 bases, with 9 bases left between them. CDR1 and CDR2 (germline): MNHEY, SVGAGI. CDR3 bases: TGTGCCAGCAGTTACTGGAAGGGGGACTATGGCTACACCTTC. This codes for CASSYWKGDYGYTF.

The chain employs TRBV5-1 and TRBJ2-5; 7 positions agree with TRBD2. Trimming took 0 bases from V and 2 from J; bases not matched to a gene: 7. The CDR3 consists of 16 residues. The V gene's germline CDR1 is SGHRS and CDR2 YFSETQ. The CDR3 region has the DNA TGCGCCAGCAGCTTGGGATTTGGACTAGGACAAGAGACCCAGTACTTC. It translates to CASSLGFGLGQETQYF.